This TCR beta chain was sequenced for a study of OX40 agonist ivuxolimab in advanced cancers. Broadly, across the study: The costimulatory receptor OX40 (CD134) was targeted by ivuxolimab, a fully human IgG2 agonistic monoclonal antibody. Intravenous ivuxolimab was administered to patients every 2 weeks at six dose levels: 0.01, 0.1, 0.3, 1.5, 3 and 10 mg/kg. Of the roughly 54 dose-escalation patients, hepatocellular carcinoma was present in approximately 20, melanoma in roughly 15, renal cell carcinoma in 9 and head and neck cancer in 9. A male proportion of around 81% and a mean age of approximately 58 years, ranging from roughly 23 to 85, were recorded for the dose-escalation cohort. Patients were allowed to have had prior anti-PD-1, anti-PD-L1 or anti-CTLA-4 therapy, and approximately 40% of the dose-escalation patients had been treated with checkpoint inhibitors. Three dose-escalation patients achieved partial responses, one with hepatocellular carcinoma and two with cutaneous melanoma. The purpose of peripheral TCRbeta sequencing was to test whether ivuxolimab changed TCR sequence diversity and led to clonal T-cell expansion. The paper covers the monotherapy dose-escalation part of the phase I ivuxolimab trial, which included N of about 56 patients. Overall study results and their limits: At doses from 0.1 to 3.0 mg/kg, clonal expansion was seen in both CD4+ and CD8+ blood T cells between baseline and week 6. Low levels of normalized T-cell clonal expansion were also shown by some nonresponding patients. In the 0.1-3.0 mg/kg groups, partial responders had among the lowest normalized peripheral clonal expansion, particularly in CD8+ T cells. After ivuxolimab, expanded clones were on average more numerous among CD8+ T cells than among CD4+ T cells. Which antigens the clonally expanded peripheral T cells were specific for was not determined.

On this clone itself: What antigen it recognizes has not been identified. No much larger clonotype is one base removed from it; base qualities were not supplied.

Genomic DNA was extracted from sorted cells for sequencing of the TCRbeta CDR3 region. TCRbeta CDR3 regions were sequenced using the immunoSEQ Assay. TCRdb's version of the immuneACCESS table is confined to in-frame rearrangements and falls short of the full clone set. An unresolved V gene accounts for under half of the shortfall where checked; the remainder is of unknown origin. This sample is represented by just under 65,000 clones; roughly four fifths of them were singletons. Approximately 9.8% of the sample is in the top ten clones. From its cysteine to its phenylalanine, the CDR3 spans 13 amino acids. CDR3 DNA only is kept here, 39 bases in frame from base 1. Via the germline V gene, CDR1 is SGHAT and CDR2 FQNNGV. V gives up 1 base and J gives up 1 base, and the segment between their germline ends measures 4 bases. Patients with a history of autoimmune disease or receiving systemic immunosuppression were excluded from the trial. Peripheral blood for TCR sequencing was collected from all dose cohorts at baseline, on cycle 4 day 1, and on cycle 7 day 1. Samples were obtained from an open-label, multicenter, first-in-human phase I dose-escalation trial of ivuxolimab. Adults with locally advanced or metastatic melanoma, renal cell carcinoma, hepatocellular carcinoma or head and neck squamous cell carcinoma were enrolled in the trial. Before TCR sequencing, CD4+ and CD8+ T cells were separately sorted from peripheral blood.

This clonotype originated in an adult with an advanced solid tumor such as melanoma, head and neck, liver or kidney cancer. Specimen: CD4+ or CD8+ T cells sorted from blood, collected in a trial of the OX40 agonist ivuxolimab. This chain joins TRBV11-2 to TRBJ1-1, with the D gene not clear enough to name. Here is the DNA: TGTGCCAGCAGCTTAGGGGAGAACACTGAAGCTTTCTTT. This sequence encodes CASSLGENTEAFF.